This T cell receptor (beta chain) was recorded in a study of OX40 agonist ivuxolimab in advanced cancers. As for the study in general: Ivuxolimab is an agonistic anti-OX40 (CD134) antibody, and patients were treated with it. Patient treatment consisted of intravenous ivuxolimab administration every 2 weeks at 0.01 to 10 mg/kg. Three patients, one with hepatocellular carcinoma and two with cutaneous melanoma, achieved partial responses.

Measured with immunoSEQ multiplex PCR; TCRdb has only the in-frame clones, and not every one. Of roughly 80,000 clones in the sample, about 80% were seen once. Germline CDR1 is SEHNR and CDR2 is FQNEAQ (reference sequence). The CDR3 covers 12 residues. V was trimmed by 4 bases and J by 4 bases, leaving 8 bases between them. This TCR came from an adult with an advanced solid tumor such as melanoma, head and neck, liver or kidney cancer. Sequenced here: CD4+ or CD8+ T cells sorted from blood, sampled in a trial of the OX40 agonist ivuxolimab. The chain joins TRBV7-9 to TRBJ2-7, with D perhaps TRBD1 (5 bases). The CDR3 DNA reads TGTGCCAGCAGCTCGGACACATACGAGCAGTACTTC. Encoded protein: CASSSDTYEQYF. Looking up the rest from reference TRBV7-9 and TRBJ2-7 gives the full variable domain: DTGVSQNPRHKITKRGQNVTFRCDPISEHNRLYWYRQTLGQGPEFLTYFQNEAQLEKSRLLSDRFSAERPKGSFSTLEIQRTEQGDSAMYLCASSSDTYEQYFGPGTRLTVT.